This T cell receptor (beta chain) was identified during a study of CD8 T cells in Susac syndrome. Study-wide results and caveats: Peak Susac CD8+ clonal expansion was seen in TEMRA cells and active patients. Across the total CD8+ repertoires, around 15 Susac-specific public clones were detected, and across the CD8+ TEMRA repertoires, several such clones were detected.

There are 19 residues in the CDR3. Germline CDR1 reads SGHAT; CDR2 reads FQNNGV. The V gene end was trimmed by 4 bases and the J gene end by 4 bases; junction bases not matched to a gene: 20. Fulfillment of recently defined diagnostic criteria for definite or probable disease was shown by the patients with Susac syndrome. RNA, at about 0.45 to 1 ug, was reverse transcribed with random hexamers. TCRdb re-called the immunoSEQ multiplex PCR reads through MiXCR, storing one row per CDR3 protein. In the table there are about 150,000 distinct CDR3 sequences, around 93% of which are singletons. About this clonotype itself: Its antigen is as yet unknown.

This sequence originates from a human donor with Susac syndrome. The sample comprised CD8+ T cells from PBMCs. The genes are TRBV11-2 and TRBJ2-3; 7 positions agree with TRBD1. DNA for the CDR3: TGTGCCAGCAGCTCCCTAAAGACCCAACTAGGCCAGGGGGCAGATACGCAGTATTTT. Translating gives CASSSLKTQLGQGADTQYF.